The sequence of this T cell receptor beta chain was determined in a study of T cell therapy after organ transplantation. On the study more broadly: Blood for the short-term post-therapy sample came 4 to 8 weeks after therapy. Points from the study as a whole: Both transferred clonotypes and endogenous ones absent from products apparently reconstituted.

Points on this clone: The antigen is undetermined.

CDR3 length: 14 amino acids. The V and J ends lost 2 bases and 5 bases respectively, with 12 bases between them. The germline gives CDR1 MNHEY, CDR2 SMNVEV (reference sequence). Time point in this sample: 4-8 weeks after completion of therapy. Profiled with immunoSEQ multiplex PCR; TCRdb holds only in-frame clones, not every one. Here the sample spans a few thousand clones, approximately 80% being singletons. Specimen: CD8+ T cells from blood, collected after autologous CMV-specific T cell therapy. The origin of this receptor is a human patient who had received a solid organ transplant and had CMV disease. The graft donor may account for some of the T cells. This rearrangement joins TRBV27 to TRBJ1-1, with D perhaps TRBD1 (6 bases). The CDR3 here is CASSLTVQGTEAFF. The CDR3 bases are TGTGCCAGCAGTTTAACTGTTCAGGGGACTGAAGCTTTCTTT.